This T cell receptor (beta chain) derives from a study of T cell responses to AZD1222 COVID-19 vaccine. The study's findings and limits: Baseline serology detected seropositivity in only 5 or 6 AZD1222 recipients.

As regards this clone: The target antigen is unknown.

The CDR3 covers 16 residues. V was trimmed by 2 bases and J by 1 base, leaving 12 bases between them. Germline loops: CDR1 LGHNA, CDR2 YNFKEQ. Produced via immunoSEQ multiplex PCR; TCRdb's table is partial and in-frame only. The table includes 150,000 or so clones, more than 80% detected once. The gene calls are TRBV4-2 and TRBJ1-3; no reliable D call. The sample here was peripheral blood, taken on day 0 of MenACWY control vaccination. This sequence originates from an adult in good health. The CDR3 sequence is CASSQHGRKSGNTIYF. CDR3 DNA sequence: TGTGCCAGCAGCCAACACGGACGGAAATCTGGAAACACCATATATTTT.